The sequence of this TCR beta chain was determined in a study of blood T cell repertoires in COVID-19. Germline V gene sequence: CDR1 MNHEY, CDR2 SMNVEV (reference sequence). This CDR3 contains 13 residues. The V end was cut by 3 bases, the J end by 7 bases, with 10 bases between. Generated by immunoSEQ multiplex PCR, the TCRdb table keeps only in-frame clones and is missing some. The table has some 320,000 clones, more than 75% seen once. The sequence came from a woman in her twenties or thirties who had recovered from COVID-19. The sample taken for sequencing was PBMCs or T cells enriched from blood (not recorded which). The genes are TRBV27 and TRBJ1-3, with a weak D call TRBD1 (5 bases). The CDR3 DNA follows: TGTGCCAGCAGTTTCCCCTCAGGGAACACCATATATTTT. Its translation is CASSFPSGNTIYF.